A single TCR beta chain is shown here with its context. TCRdb's table, derived via immunoSEQ multiplex PCR, lists solely in-frame clones and lacks some. The sample has some 580,000 clones; more than 95% are singletons. With 6 bases clipped from V and 0 bases from J, the junction kept 9 bases outside the gene matches. CDR1 is MDHEN and CDR2 is SYDVKM in the germline V gene. CDR3 length: 18 residues. This specimen comes from a study of shared clonotypes between healthy human individuals. The rearrangement links TRBV28 to TRBJ2-1, with 12 bases that match TRBD2. The TCR originated in a woman between 25 and 40 years old in good health. Specimen: naive CD4+ T cells sorted from blood. Subset meaning: CD45RA+ positively selected. CDR3 protein: CASSLTGLAGSSYNEQFF. As DNA, the CDR3 is TGTGCCAGCAGCCTCACCGGACTAGCGGGAAGCTCCTACAATGAGCAGTTCTTC.